This TCR beta chain was sequenced in a study of cytomegalovirus exposure and HLA in healthy donors. A note on this clone: Its antigen is undetermined. Other nucleotide sequences in the sample specify the same CDR3.

V lost 4 bases to trimming and J lost 0 bases; unmatched junction nucleotides: 0. This CDR3 is built from 14 residues. Germline lookup yields CDR1 MGHRA and CDR2 YSYEKL. Study results and caveats: Among donors in an Asian-associated ancestry cluster, a later analysis reportedly found fewer N-insertions than the approximately 700-donor mean. TCR beta chains numbering under 200 were designated cytomegalovirus-associated. Earlier analysis yielded a pattern in which most TCR beta V segments were productive about 90% or about 30% of the time.

13 Jbeta primers and 60 Vbeta primers were used for the PCR. In the study's own analysis: In a later analysis, about 11 million of approximately 80 million unique beta chains occurred in at least two donors. TCRdb's copy holds only in-frame clones and misses some; the assay was immunoSEQ multiplex PCR. The DNA gave D and trimming, while V, J and clone size come from that table. Found here are about 170,000 clones, over 65% of them singletons; the top ten hold 0.65% to 0.85%. The chain combines TRBV4-1 with TRBJ2-1; 7 bases align to TRBD2. The receptor's source is a female donor in good health and CMV-seronegative. Sequencing input: PBMCs. The CDR3 here is CASSRGGSYNEQFF. CDR3 in DNA: TGCGCCAGCAGCCGGGGGGGCTCCTACAATGAGCAGTTCTTC.